This T cell receptor (beta chain) originates from a study of Graves' ophthalmopathy and Graves' hyperthyroidism. RNA transcripts provided the template for amplifying TCR beta CDR3 regions. Second-round multiplex PCR followed a first-round RT-PCR using HTBI primers. TCRdb processed the multiplex PCR reads anew with MiXCR; each CDR3 protein has one entry. The data contain around 1,000,000 distinct CDR3 sequences, 35% to 45% of them singletons. Trimming removed 1 base from V and 7 bases from J, with 13 bases in between. CDR3 length equals 15 residues. Germline lookup yields CDR1 SGHVS and CDR2 FNYEAQ. This clonotype was counted only a few times.

Sequences were obtained from peripheral blood or thyroid tissue (not recorded which). The chain joins TRBV7-6 to TRBJ1-4, with no clear D. This TCR was recovered from an adult man with Graves' hyperthyroidism. CDR3 nucleotide sequence: TGTGCCAGCAGCTTAGGGACCGCGACGAGTGAAAAACTGTTTTTT. It yields the protein CASSLGTATSEKLFF.